The 20 T cell receptor beta chains below come from one sample, sequenced in a study of a mutant IDH1 vaccine in newly diagnosed glioma. The time point: week 47, end of study. The vaccine gave 300 ug of a 20-mer mutant IDH1 peptide subcutaneously per dose. The assay was immunoSEQ multiplex PCR, and TCRdb's table has in-frame clones only and misses some. Among tens of thousands of clones listed, over 70% were seen once. These receptors have no identified antigens. This specimen was PBMCs, taken from a glioma patient whose treatment included an IDH1 peptide vaccine. Receptors originate from a man over 45 with glioma.

V is TRBV6-6 and J is TRBJ2-7, with D possibly matching TRBD2 (5 bases). This CDR3 is built from 15 residues. Germline values: CDR1 MNHNY, CDR2 SVGAGI (reference sequence). V was cut by 5 bases and J by 4 bases, with 18 bases left in between. In DNA form, the CDR3 reads TGTGCCAGCAGTCCTAAGTGGAAGGGAGAGTACGAGCAGTACTTC. Its translation is CASSPKWKGEYEQYF.

The chain carries TRBV7-9 and TRBJ1-2; 7 nucleotides line up with TRBD1. The CDR3 has 15 amino acids. Germline V gene data show CDR1 as SEHNR and CDR2 as FQNEAQ (reference sequence). V was clipped by 5 bases and J by 0 bases; unmatched bases: 6. The CDR3 loop is CASSLSGTANYGYTF. Here the CDR3 DNA reads TGTGCCAGCAGCCTGTCCGGGACAGCTAACTATGGCTACACCTTC.

This clone has only one observation. The gene calls are TRBV4-1 and TRBJ2-2; no clear D gene. V lost 4 bases, J lost 6 bases, and 15 bases lay in between. Germline CDR1 and CDR2: MGHRA and YSYEKL. The CDR3 totals 15 residues. The CDR3 loop is CASSLGQTFAGELFF. CDR3 DNA sequence: TGCGCCAGCAGCCTTGGTCAGACCTTTGCCGGGGAGCTGTTTTTT.

The chain uses TRBV30 and TRBJ1-3, with D perhaps matching TRBD1 (6 bases). This CDR3 has 14 amino acids. The germline V and J ends were trimmed by 4 bases and 2 bases, with 12 bases remaining between them. In germline, CDR1 is GTSNPN, CDR2 SVGIG (reference sequence). The chain's CDR3 is CAWNPGGAGNTIYF. DNA for the CDR3: TGTGCCTGGAACCCCGGGGGCGCTGGAAACACCATATATTTT.

The genes are TRBV12-5 and TRBJ2-2, with TRBD1 identical over 7 bases. V was clipped by 5 bases and J by 1 base; unmatched bases: 4. CDR1 and CDR2 from the germline V gene are LGHNT and FRNRAP. This CDR3 spans 15 amino acids. The CDR3 bases are TGTGCTAGTGGTCTAGGGACAGTGAACACCGGGGAGCTGTTTTTT. The encoded protein is CASGLGTVNTGELFF.

CDR3 in amino acids: CATSPQDRGRETQYF. CDR3 bases: TGTGCCACCAGCCCTCAGGACAGGGGAAGAGAGACCCAGTACTTC. The V gene is TRBV15, the J gene TRBJ2-5, with 9 bases fitting TRBD1. V dropped 5 bases and J dropped 4; count of bases not matched to a gene: 8. The CDR3 is made up of 15 amino acids. CDR1 is LNHNV, CDR2 YYDKDF, per germline (reference sequence).

There are a few counts of this clone. The V and J genes are TRBV2 and TRBJ2-1; D unresolved. The CDR3 extends over 13 amino acids. V was shortened by 7 bases and J by 8 bases, with 15 bases between the two germline ends. Germline V CDR1 and CDR2: SNHLY, FYNNEI. CDR3 nucleotides: TGTGCCAGCAACCAGTGGACCCGGGATGAGCAGTTCTTC. The encoded protein is CASNQWTRDEQFF.

V gene TRBV9 combines with J gene TRBJ1-4; D call uncertain. Between the trimmed V and J ends, which lost 4 bases and 0 bases, there was a span of 10 bases. The CDR3 length is 15 residues. Looked up from germline, CDR1 is SGDLS and CDR2 is YYNGEE. This CDR3 is CASSPGESTNEKLFF. CDR3 bases: TGTGCCAGCAGCCCCGGCGAATCAACTAATGAAAAACTGTTTTTT.

The rearrangement links TRBV30 to TRBJ2-5, with a weak D call TRBD2 (5 bases). The CDR3 sequence is 13 residues long. Looked up from germline, CDR1 is GTSNPN and CDR2 is SVGIG (reference sequence). V gave up 0 bases and J gave up 5 bases, with 10 bases separating them. The CDR3 DNA is TGTGCCTGGAGTGTACGTAGGAGGGAGACCCAGTACTTC. This codes for CAWSVRRRETQYF.

This rearrangement joins TRBV30 to TRBJ1-5; the D gene is possibly TRBD1 (5 bases). The CDR3 extends over 12 amino acids. Germline CDR1 is GTSNPN and CDR2 is SVGIG (reference sequence). V lost 6 bases to trimming and J lost 4 bases, with 10 bases between them. The CDR3 sequence: CACRGKNQPQHF. In DNA, the CDR3 is TGTGCCTGTCGGGGGAAAAATCAGCCCCAGCATTTT. Using reference TRBV30 and TRBJ1-5 for the parts outside the CDR3, the full variable domain is SQTIHQWPATLVQPVGSPLSLECTVEGTSNPNLYWYRQAAGRGLQLLFYSVGIGQISSEVPQNLSASRPQDRQFILSSKKLLLSDSGFYLCACRGKNQPQHFGDGTRLSIL.

This chain connects TRBV5-6 to TRBJ2-3; the D is unclear. Germline V gene sequence: CDR1 SGHDT, CDR2 YYEEEE. V was clipped by 0 bases and J by 6 bases, with 5 bases between them. The CDR3 is made up of 12 amino acids. The CDR3 DNA sequence: TGTGCCAGCAGCTTGGCCGGGGATACGCAGTATTTT. Its translation: CASSLAGDTQYF.

The chain links TRBV20-1 to TRBJ2-3; D could derive from TRBD1 or TRBD2 (5 bases each). The CDR3 covers 11 residues. V lost 6 bases and J lost 5, with 9 bases in between. Germline V gives CDR1 DFQATT, CDR2 SNEGSKA (reference sequence). The CDR3 DNA is TGCAGTGCCAAGAGGGGAGATACGCAGTATTTT. Translation: CSAKRGDTQYF.

The chain carries TRBV4-2 and TRBJ1-2, with unresolved D. Trimming left V 1 base short and J 4 bases short, with 10 bases between. The CDR3 runs to 14 residues. Germline values: CDR1 LGHNA, CDR2 YNFKEQ. CDR3 residues: CASSQGSEVYGYTF. The CDR3 DNA is TGTGCCAGCAGCCAAGGATCGGAGGTCTATGGCTACACCTTC.

The chain is built from TRBV4-3 and TRBJ2-6, with a tentative D call TRBD1 (5 bases). V lost 0 bases to trimming and J lost 0 bases, with 6 bases between them. The CDR3 consists of 16 residues. Germline V CDR1 and CDR2: LGHNA, YSLEER. CDR3 in DNA: TGCGCCAGCAGCCAAGATCAGGGCTCTGGGGCCAACGTCCTGACTTTC. It codes for CASSQDQGSGANVLTF.

This rearrangement joins TRBV5-1 to TRBJ2-2; TRBD2 agrees at 11 bases. The CDR3 length is 15 residues. Per the germline V gene, CDR1 is SGHRS and CDR2 is YFSETQ. Trimming at V came to 3 bases and at J to 4 bases, leaving 2 bases not matched to a gene. CDR3 sequence reads: CASSSSGGPTGELFF. CDR3 bases: TGCGCCAGCAGCTCTAGCGGGGGGCCCACCGGGGAGCTGTTTTTT.

The table lists this clone with a count of one. This rearrangement joins TRBV6-4 to TRBJ1-1; D is unresolved. Trimming removed 5 bases at V and 1 base at J, with 8 bases between. This CDR3 comprises 13 residues. Per germline, CDR1 MRHNA and CDR2 SNTAGT. The CDR3 sequence: CASSPTGNTEAFF. The CDR3 region has the DNA TGTGCCAGCAGTCCGACTGGGAACACTGAAGCTTTCTTT.

The CDR3 protein is CASSEARPQETQYF. In DNA, the CDR3 is TGTGCCAGCAGTGAAGCGCGGCCGCAAGAGACCCAGTACTTC. The chain couples TRBV2 to TRBJ2-5; D gene ambiguous. Trimming removed 0 bases from V and 2 bases from J, with 7 bases in between. CDR1 is SNHLY and CDR2 is FYNNEI in the germline V gene. The CDR3 runs 14 residues. Full variable domain (rest looked up from reference TRBV2 and TRBJ2-5): EPEVTQTPSHQVTQMGQEVILRCVPISNHLYFYWYRQILGQKVEFLVSFYNNEISEKSEIFDDQFSVERPDGSNFTLKIRSTKLEDSAMYFCASSEARPQETQYFGPGTRLLVL.

The V call is TRBV6-1, the J call TRBJ1-2; D ambiguous. In germline, CDR1 is MNHNS, CDR2 SASEGT. The CDR3 consists of 15 residues. V was clipped by 0 bases and J by 4 bases, with 12 bases between them. CDR3 region: CASSEAHQFSYGYTF. The CDR3, as DNA: TGTGCCAGCAGTGAAGCGCACCAGTTCAGCTATGGCTACACCTTC.

This clone was detected only once. The chain uses TRBV4-1 and TRBJ2-5; D may be TRBD2 (7 bases). Trimming shortened V by 0 bases and J by 5 bases, and 16 bases separated the two germline ends. Germline values: CDR1 MGHRA, CDR2 YSYEKL. The CDR3 sequence is 16 residues long. CDR3 amino acids: CASSQDRGGVGETQYF. Written as DNA, the CDR3 is TGCGCCAGCAGCCAAGATAGGGGGGGGGTAGGGGAGACCCAGTACTTC.

This clone is a singleton in its sample. At one of its ends the junction is not consistent with the germline gene, which may arise from a read error. This chain joins TRBV7-7 and TRBJ1-4; D is ambiguous. The CDR3 length is 15 residues. Germline V gene sequence: CDR1 SSHAT, CDR2 FNYEAQ (reference sequence). The CDR3 protein is CASSLGREPNEKLFF. CDR3 coding DNA: TGTGCTAGCAGCTTAGGAAGGGAGCCTAATGAAAAACTGTTTTTT.